Sequencing of this T cell receptor beta chain was carried out in a study of cytomegalovirus exposure and HLA in healthy donors. Per the germline V gene, CDR1 is GTSNPN and CDR2 is SVGIG (reference sequence). V lost 5 bases, J lost 6 bases, and 17 bases stayed unmatched. The CDR3 length is 17 residues. Notes on this clone: What it binds is not known.

Both 60 Vbeta primers and 13 Jbeta primers went into the PCR. Only in-frame clones appear in the TCRdb table, and some are missing; sequencing was by immunoSEQ multiplex PCR. The sample includes approximately 120,000 clones, under 20% of them seen just once. Regarding the study as a whole: In vitro, three CMV-associated chains proved specific for CMV antigens. In an earlier analysis, most TCR beta V segments were productive about 87% or about 30% of the time.

The chain recombines TRBV30 with TRBJ2-3; 10 bases are shared with TRBD2. The specimen was PBMCs. The sequence came from a female donor in good health and CMV-seropositive. The CDR3 region has the DNA TGTGCCTGGGACCGGAGCGGGCTAGCGGGAGTTAGGGATACGCAGTATTTT. Protein: CAWDRSGLAGVRDTQYF. Supplemented by reference TRBV30 and TRBJ2-3, the full variable domain reads SQTIHQWPATLVQPVGSPLSLECTVEGTSNPNLYWYRQAAGRGLQLLFYSVGIGQISSEVPQNLSASRPQDRQFILSSKKLLLSDSGFYLCAWDRSGLAGVRDTQYFGPGTRLTVL.